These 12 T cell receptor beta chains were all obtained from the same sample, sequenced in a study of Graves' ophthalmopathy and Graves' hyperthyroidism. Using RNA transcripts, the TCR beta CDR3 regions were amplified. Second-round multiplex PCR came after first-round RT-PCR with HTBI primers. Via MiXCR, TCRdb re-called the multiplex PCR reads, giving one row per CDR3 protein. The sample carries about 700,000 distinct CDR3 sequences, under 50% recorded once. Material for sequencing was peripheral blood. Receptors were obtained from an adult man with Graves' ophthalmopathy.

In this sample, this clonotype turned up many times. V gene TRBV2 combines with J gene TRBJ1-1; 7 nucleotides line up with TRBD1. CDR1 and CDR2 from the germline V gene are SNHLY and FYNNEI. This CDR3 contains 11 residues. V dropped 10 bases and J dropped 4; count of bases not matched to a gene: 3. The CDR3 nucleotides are TGTGCCACAACAGGGGCCACTGAAGCTTTCTTT. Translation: CATTGATEAFF.

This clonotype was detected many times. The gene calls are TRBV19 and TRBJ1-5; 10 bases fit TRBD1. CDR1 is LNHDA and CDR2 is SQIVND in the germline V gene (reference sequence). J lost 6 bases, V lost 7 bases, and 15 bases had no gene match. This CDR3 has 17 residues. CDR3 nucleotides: TGTGCCAGTACCAAGAGGGACAGGGGCATGGTAGGTCAGCCCCAGCATTTT. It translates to CASTKRDRGMVGQPQHF.

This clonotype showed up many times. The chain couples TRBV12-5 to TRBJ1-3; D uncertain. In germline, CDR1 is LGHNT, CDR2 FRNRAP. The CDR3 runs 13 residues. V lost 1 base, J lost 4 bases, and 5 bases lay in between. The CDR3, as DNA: TGTGCTAGTGGTTTGGGGGGAGGAAACACCATATATTTT. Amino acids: CASGLGGGNTIYF.

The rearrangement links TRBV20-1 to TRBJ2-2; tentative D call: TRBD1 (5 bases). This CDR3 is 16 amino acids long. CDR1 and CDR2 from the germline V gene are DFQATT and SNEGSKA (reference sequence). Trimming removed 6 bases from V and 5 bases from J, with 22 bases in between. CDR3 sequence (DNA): TGCAGTGCCAGCCCAGGCCGGCAGGGATTGACCGGGGAGCTGTTTTTT. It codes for CSASPGRQGLTGELFF.

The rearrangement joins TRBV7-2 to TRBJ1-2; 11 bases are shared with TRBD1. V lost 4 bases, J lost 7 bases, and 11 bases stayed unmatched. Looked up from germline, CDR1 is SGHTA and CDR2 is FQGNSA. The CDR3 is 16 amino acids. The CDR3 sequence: CASSSDRGRSIGGYTF. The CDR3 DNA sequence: TGTGCCAGCAGCTCGGACAGGGGGCGTTCCATTGGTGGCTACACCTTC.

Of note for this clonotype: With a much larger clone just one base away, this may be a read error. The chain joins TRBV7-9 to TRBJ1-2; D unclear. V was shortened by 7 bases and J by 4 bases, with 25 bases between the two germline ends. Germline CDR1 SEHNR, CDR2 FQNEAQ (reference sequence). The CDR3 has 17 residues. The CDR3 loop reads CASILTANQEIRYGYTF. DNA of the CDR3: TGTGCCAGCATCCTAACGGCTAACCAGGAGATTCGCTATGGCTACACCTTC.

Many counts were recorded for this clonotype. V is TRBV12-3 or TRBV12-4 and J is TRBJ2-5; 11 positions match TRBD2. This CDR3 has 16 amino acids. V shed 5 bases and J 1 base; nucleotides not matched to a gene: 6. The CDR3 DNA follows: TGTGCCAGCAGTAGACCCGGGACTAGCGGCCAAGAGACCCAGTACTTC. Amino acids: CASSRPGTSGQETQYF.

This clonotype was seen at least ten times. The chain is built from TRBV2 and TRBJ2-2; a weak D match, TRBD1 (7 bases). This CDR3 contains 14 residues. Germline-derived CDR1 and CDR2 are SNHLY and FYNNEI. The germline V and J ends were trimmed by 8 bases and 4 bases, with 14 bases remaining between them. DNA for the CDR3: TGTGCCAGCCGGCAGGGGGGAACCACCGGGGAGCTGTTTTTT. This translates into CASRQGGTTGELFF.

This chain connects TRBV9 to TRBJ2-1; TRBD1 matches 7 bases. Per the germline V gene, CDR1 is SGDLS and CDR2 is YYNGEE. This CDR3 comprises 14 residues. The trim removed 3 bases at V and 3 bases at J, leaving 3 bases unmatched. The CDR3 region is CASSDGTVYNEQFF. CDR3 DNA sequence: TGTGCCAGCAGCGACGGGACAGTCTACAATGAGCAGTTCTTC.

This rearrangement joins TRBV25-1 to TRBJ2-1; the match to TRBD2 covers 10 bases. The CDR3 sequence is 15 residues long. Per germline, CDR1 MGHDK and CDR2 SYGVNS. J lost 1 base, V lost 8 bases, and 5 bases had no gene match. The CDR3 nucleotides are TGTGCCAGCGGTCAACTAGCGGGGTCCTACAATGAGCAGTTCTTC. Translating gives CASGQLAGSYNEQFF.

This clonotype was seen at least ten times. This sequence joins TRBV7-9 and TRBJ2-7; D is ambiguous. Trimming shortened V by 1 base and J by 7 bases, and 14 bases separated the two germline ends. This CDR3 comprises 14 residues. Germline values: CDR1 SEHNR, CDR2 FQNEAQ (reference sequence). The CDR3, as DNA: TGTGCCAGCAGCTTAGACATGCCGGCTGAGGAGCAGTACTTC. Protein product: CASSLDMPAEEQYF.

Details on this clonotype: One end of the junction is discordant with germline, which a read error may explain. This CDR3 is CATSRVAGELYF. In DNA form, the CDR3 reads TGTGCCACCAGCAGAGTGGCCGGGGAGCTGTACTTC. The chain links TRBV15 to TRBJ2-7; D is perhaps TRBD2 (5 bases). The CDR3 is 12 amino acids. The V gene's germline CDR1 is LNHNV and CDR2 YYDKDF (reference sequence).